A single TCR beta chain is shown here with its context. This sample stems from a study of T cell responses to AZD1222 COVID-19 vaccine. TCRdb's copy holds only in-frame clones and misses some; the assay was immunoSEQ multiplex PCR. The repertoire holds around 92,000 clones, with 86% as singletons. V gave up 0 bases and J gave up 4 bases, with 6 bases separating them. This CDR3 spans 13 amino acids. The germline V gene has CDR1 WSHSY and CDR2 SAAADI. Material: peripheral blood, obtained on day 0 of AZD1222 vaccination. The TCR comes from an adult in good health. The chain links TRBV10-2 to TRBJ1-1; D gene ambiguous. The CDR3 bases are TGCGCCAGCAGTGAGTCGATCCCCACTGAAGCTTTCTTT. Amino acids: CASSESIPTEAFF.